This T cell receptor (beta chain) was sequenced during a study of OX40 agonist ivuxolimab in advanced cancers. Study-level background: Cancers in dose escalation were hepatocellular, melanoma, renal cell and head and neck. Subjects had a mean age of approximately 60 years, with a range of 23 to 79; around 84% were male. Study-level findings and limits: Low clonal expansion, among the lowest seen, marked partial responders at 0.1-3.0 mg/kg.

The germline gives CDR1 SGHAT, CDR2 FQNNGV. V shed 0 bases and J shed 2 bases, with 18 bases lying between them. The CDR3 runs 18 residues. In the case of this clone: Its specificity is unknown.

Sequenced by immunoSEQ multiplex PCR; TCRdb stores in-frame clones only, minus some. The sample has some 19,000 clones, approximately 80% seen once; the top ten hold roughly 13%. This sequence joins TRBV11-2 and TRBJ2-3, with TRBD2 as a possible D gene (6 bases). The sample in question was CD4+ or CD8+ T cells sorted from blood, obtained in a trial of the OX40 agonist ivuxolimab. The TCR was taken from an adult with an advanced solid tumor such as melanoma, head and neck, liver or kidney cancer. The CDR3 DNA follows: TGTGCCAGCAGCTTAGATCTGTGGCGGGGACTCCCCACAGATACGCAGTATTTT. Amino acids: CASSLDLWRGLPTDTQYF.